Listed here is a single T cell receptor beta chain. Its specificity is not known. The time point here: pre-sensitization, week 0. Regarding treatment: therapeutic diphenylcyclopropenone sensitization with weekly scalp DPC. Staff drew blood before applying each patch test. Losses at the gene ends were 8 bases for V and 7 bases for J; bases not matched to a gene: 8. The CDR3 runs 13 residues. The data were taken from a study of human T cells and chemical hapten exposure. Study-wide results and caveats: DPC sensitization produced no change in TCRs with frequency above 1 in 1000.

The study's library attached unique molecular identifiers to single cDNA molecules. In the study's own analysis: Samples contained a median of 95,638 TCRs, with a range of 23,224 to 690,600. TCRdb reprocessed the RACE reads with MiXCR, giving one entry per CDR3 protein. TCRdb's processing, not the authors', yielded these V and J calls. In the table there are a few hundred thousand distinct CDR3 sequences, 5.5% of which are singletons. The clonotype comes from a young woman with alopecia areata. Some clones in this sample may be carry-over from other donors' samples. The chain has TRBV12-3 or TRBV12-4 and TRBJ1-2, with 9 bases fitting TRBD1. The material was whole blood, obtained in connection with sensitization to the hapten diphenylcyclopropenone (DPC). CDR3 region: CASLTGGGGGYTF. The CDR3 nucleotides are TGTGCCAGCCTAACAGGGGGCGGTGGTGGCTACACCTTC.